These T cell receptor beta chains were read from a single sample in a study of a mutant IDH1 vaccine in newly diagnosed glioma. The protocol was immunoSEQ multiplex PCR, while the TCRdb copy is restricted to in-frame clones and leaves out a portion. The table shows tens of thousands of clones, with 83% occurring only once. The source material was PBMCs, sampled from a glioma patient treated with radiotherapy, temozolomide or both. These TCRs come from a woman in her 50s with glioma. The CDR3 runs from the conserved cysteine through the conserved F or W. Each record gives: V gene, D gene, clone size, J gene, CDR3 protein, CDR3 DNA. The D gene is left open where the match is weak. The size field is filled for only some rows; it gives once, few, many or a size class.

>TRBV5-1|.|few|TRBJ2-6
CASSLISGVAPGANVLTF
TGCGCCAGCAGCTTGATCTCAGGGGTGGCGCCTGGGGCCAACGTCCTGACTTTC
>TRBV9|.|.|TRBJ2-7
CASSVEPTGSAYEQYF
TGTGCCAGCAGCGTAGAACCCACGGGGTCAGCCTACGAGCAGTACTTC
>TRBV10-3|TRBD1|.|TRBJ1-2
CAISEGDRLSITGYTF
TGTGCCATCAGTGAAGGGGACAGACTCTCAATAACAGGCTACACCTTC
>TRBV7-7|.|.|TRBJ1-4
CASSLLSPTNEKLFF
TGTGCCAGCAGCTTACTTAGCCCAACTAATGAAAAACTGTTTTTT
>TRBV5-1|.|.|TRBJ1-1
CASSLDGVAFF
TGCGCCAGCAGCTTGGATGGAGTAGCTTTCTTT
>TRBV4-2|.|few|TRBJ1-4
CASSHLEGVGEKLFF
TGTGCCAGCAGCCACCTCGAAGGAGTGGGTGAAAAACTGTTTTTT
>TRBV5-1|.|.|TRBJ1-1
CASSFGNTEAFF
TGCGCCAGCAGCTTCGGAAACACTGAAGCTTTCTTT
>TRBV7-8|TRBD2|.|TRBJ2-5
CASSPGVAGAYEETQYF
TGTGCCAGCAGCCCTGGGGTAGCGGGGGCCTATGAAGAGACCCAGTACTTC
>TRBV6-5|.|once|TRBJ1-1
CASSYTRGNTEAFF
TGTGCCAGCAGTTACACTAGGGGGAACACTGAAGCTTTCTTT
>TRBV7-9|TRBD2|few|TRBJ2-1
CASSLGAGGPGHEQFF
TGTGCCAGCAGCTTAGGAGCGGGGGGCCCCGGGCATGAGCAGTTCTTC
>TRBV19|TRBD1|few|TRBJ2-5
CASSAETGYQETQYF
TGTGCCAGTAGTGCCGAGACAGGGTACCAAGAGACCCAGTACTTC
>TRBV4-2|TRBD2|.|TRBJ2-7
CASSRAGESSYEQYF
TGTGCCAGCAGCCGGGCGGGGGAGAGCTCCTACGAGCAGTACTTC
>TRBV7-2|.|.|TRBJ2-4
CASSSTGTAKNIQYF
TGTGCCAGCAGCTCAACCGGGACGGCCAAAAACATTCAGTACTTC
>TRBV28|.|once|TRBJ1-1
CASSLIVSEAFF
TGTGCCAGCAGTTTAATTGTGTCTGAAGCTTTCTTT
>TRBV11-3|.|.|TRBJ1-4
CASSLFGGRQHQKLFF
TGTGCCAGCAGCTTATTCGGGGGACGGCAACACCAAAAACTGTTTTTT
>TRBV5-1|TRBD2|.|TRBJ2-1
CASSPTLAGGIYNEQFF
TGCGCCAGCAGCCCCACTCTAGCGGGGGGGATATACAATGAGCAGTTCTTC
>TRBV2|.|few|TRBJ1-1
CAQRLGTEAFF
TGTGCCCAAAGGTTGGGAACTGAAGCTTTCTTT
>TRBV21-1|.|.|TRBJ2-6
CASSQGAETSGANVLTF
TGTGCCAGCAGCCAGGGGGCGGAGACCTCTGGGGCCAACGTCCTGACTTTC
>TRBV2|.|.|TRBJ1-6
CASSVGAVYNSPLHF
TGTGCCAGCAGTGTCGGGGCAGTCTATAATTCACCCCTCCACTTT
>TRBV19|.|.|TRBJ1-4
CATGGVNEKLFF
TGTGCCACCGGGGGGGTTAATGAAAAACTGTTTTTT
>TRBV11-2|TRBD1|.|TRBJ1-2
CASSLHSRDRGGYTF
TGTGCCAGCAGCTTGCACTCGAGGGACAGGGGTGGCTACACCTTC
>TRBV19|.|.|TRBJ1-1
CASSMGGVGAGTEAFF
TGTGCCAGTAGTATGGGAGGTGTGGGGGCCGGCACTGAAGCTTTCTTT
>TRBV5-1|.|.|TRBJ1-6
CASSLDGGSSYNSPLHF
TGCGCCAGCAGCTTGGATGGCGGGAGCTCCTATAATTCACCCCTCCACTTT
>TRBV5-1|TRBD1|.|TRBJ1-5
CASSYTGQGNQPQHF
TGCGCCAGCAGCTACACGGGACAGGGCAATCAGCCCCAGCATTTT
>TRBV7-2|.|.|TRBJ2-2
CASSRYLTGSNTGELFF
TGTGCCAGCAGCCGCTACCTTACGGGGTCGAACACCGGGGAGCTGTTTTTT
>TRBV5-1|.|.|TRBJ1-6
CASWDTQGSPLHF
TGCGCCAGCTGGGACACCCAGGGGTCACCCCTCCACTTT
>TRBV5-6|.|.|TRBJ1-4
CASSLEGRSGEKLFF
TGTGCCAGCAGTCTGGAAGGGAGGTCGGGTGAAAAACTGTTTTTT
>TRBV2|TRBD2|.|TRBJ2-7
CASTDRRGGGSLDEQYF
TGTGCCAGCACCGATCGGCGGGGGGGTGGATCTTTGGACGAGCAGTACTTC
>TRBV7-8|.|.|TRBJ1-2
CASSSNPPQAPYGYTF
TGTGCCAGCAGCTCGAACCCCCCCCAGGCGCCCTATGGCTACACCTTC
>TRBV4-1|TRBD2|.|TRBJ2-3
CASSQDPSGGRADTQYF
TGCGCCAGCAGCCAAGATCCCAGCGGGGGGAGGGCAGATACGCAGTATTTT
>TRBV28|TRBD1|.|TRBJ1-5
CASSVQGATSNQPQHF
TGTGCCAGCAGTGTACAGGGGGCGACGAGCAATCAGCCCCAGCATTTT
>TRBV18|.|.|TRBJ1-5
CASSPSTIVSNQPQHF
TGTGCCAGCTCACCAAGTACGATAGTAAGCAATCAGCCCCAGCATTTT
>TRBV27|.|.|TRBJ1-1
CASSLSSRMNTEAFF
TGTGCCAGCAGTTTATCGAGTCGGATGAACACTGAAGCTTTCTTT
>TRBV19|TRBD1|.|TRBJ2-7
CASSRGTGGIGEQYF
TGTGCCAGTAGTAGAGGGACAGGGGGCATCGGCGAGCAGTACTTC
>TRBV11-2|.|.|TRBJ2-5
CASSPLGVGETQYF
TGTGCCAGCAGCCCCCTGGGAGTTGGGGAGACCCAGTACTTC
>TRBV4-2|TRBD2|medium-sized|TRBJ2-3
CASSQDLSGGPTDTQYF
TGTGCCAGCAGCCAAGATCTCAGCGGGGGTCCCACAGATACGCAGTATTTT
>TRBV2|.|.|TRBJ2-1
CASSDQAVSSYNEQFF
TGTGCCAGCAGTGATCAAGCTGTGAGCTCCTACAATGAGCAGTTCTTC
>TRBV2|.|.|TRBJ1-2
CASSEAWGTNYGYTF
TGTGCCAGCAGTGAAGCCTGGGGAACTAACTATGGCTACACCTTC
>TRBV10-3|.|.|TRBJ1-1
CAITLGQTNTEAFF
TGTGCCATCACCTTAGGACAGACGAACACTGAAGCTTTCTTT
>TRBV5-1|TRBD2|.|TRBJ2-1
CASNVGSGGINEQFF
TGCGCCAGCAACGTCGGTAGCGGGGGGATCAATGAGCAGTTCTTC
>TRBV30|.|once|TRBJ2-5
CAWSVTTQETQYF
TGTGCCTGGAGTGTAACAACCCAAGAGACCCAGTACTTC
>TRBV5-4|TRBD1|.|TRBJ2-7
CASSWDRDTYEQYF
TGTGCCAGCAGCTGGGACAGGGACACCTACGAGCAGTACTTC
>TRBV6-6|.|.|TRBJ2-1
CASSTARRNEQFF
TGTGCCAGCAGTACAGCCAGGAGGAATGAGCAGTTCTTC
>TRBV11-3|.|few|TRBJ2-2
CASSLIGELFF
TGTGCCAGCAGCTTAATCGGGGAGCTGTTTTTT
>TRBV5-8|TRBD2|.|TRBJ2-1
CASSGGVAGGPHEQFF
TGTGCCAGCAGCGGCGGGGTAGCGGGGGGGCCTCATGAGCAGTTCTTC
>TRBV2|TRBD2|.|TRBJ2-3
CASSETSGGRSTQYF
TGTGCCAGCAGTGAGACTAGCGGGGGGCGCAGTACGCAGTATTTT
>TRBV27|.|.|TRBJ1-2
CASSRMGLTGYTF
TGTGCCAGCAGTAGGATGGGGCTAACAGGCTACACCTTC
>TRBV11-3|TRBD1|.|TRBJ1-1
CASSVTGGTEAFF
TGTGCCAGCAGCGTTACAGGGGGCACTGAAGCTTTCTTT
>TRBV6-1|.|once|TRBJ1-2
CASSEQIDGSLNYGYTF
TGTGCCAGCAGTGAACAAATTGACGGGAGCCTTAACTATGGCTACACCTTC
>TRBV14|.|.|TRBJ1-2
CASSQDPYGYTF
TGTGCCAGCAGCCAAGACCCCTATGGCTACACCTTC
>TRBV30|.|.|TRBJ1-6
CAWSVNGLRDSPLHF
TGTGCCTGGAGTGTTAACGGCCTCAGGGATTCACCCCTCCACTTT
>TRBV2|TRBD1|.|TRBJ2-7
CASRAEGAVHYEQYF
TGTGCCAGCAGAGCCGAGGGGGCGGTGCACTACGAGCAGTACTTC
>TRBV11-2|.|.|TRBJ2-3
CASSLVGSISTDTQYF
TGTGCCAGCAGCTTAGTGGGGTCCATCAGCACAGATACGCAGTATTTT
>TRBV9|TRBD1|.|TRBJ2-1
CASSVGQGAYEQFF
TGTGCCAGCAGCGTGGGACAGGGGGCTTATGAGCAGTTCTTC
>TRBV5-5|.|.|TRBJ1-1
CASSLAGAGTEAFF
TGTGCCAGCAGCCTTGCGGGGGCGGGCACTGAAGCTTTCTTT